The present TCR beta chain was sequenced within a study of blood T cells in healthy people across ages. The V gene's germline CDR1 is MNHEY and CDR2 SVGEGT. The CDR3 is 13 residues long. Trimming stripped 8 bases from V and 0 bases from J, with 10 bases between. PCR was performed a second time for about 7 to 12 cycles using a sample-barcoded 5' primer and a J-beta primer mix. In TCRdb, the 5' RACE reads were re-called with MiXCR into one record per CDR3 protein. The table lists around 800,000 distinct CDR3 sequences, about half of them singletons, with 15% to 20% in the top ten. This TCR was sampled from a man aged 80 or over in good health. The rearrangement joins TRBV6-2 or TRBV6-3 to TRBJ1-2; D unresolved. The sequenced sample was blood. The CDR3 loop reads CASLDGTNYGYTF. CDR3 nucleotides: TGTGCCAGCTTGGACGGAACTAACTATGGCTACACCTTC.